This passage covers 3 T cell receptor beta chains from one sample sequenced in a study of cytomegalovirus exposure and HLA in healthy donors. This PCR relied on a set of 60 Vbeta primers and 13 Jbeta primers. The protocol was immunoSEQ multiplex PCR, while the TCRdb copy is restricted to in-frame clones and leaves out a portion. The sample contains about 200,000 clones, approximately 70% of which appear only once. Material: PBMCs. The receptors were gathered from a woman aged 25 to 39 in good health and CMV-seronegative.

The rearrangement links TRBV9 to TRBJ1-2; D uncertain. The CDR3 is made up of 14 amino acids. V dropped 4 bases and J dropped 1 base, with 11 bases sitting between them. Germline V lookup: CDR1 SGDLS, CDR2 YYNGEE. The CDR3 region has the DNA TGTGCCAGCAGCCCCAGGATACTTAACTATGGCTACACCTTC. Translation gives CASSPRILNYGYTF. Looking up the rest from reference TRBV9 and TRBJ1-2 gives the full variable domain: DSGVTQTPKHLITATGQRVTLRCSPRSGDLSVYWYQQSLDQGLQFLIQYYNGEERAKGNILERFSAQQFPDLHSELNLSSLELGDSALYFCASSPRILNYGYTFGSGTRLTVV.

The V gene is TRBV7-8, the J gene TRBJ1-1; D may be TRBD1 (6 bases). The V gene's germline CDR1 is SGHVS and CDR2 FQNEAQ. The V and J ends lost 5 bases and 7 bases respectively, with 17 bases between them. There are 14 residues in the CDR3. The CDR3 loop reads CASSPGGASGEAFF. Written as DNA, the CDR3 is TGTGCCAGCAGCCCTGGGGGGGCCTCGGGTGAAGCTTTCTTT.

Regarding this clone: Its ends do not fully match the called genes, so a read error is possible. The chain's CDR3 is CASSEEDQRESSEQYF. DNA for the CDR3: TGTGCCAGCAGTGAAGAGGACCAGCGGGAGTCCTCCGAGCAGTACTTC. This rearrangement joins TRBV2 to TRBJ2-7, with TRBD2 matching over 8 bases. Germline V gene data show CDR1 as SNHLY and CDR2 as FYNNEI. The CDR3 is 16 amino acids. The full variable domain, in which reference TRBV2 and TRBJ2-7 provide the parts outside the CDR3, is EPEVTQTPSHQVTQMGQEVILRCVPISNHLYFYWYRQILGQKVEFLVSFYNNEISEKSEIFDDQFSVERPDGSNFTLKIRSTKLEDSAMYFCASSEEDQRESSEQYFGPGTRLTVT.